These 13 T cell receptor beta chains were all obtained from the same sample, sequenced in a study of T cells after yellow fever vaccination. TCRdb passed the 5' RACE reads through MiXCR, listing each CDR3 protein once. The repertoire holds about 430,000 distinct CDR3 sequences, with around 19% as singletons. The sample here was PBMCs, taken before the yellow fever booster vaccination. The receptors originated from a man aged 18 to 29 who received the YFV17D yellow fever vaccine.

This clonotype has just a few counts. The chain has TRBV12-3 or TRBV12-4 and TRBJ2-3; 12 nucleotides line up with TRBD2. Trimming at V came to 7 bases and at J to 1 base, leaving 15 bases not matched to a gene. There are 19 residues in the CDR3. The CDR3 reads CASTPYMASGGGGTDTQYF. CDR3 DNA sequence: TGTGCCAGCACCCCTTACATGGCTAGCGGGGGGGGAGGCACAGATACGCAGTATTTT.

This clonotype was counted between two and nine times. The chain uses TRBV10-2 and TRBJ2-1; D is perhaps TRBD1 or TRBD2 (5 bases each). With 2 bases removed from V and 5 bases from J, the gap between germline ends came to 19 bases. The CDR3 runs to 17 residues. The germline CDR1 and CDR2 sequences are WSHSY and SAAADI. CDR3 residues: CASSEPKTGTSHNEQFF. Here the CDR3 DNA reads TGCGCCAGCAGTGAGCCGAAGACGGGGACGTCCCACAATGAGCAGTTCTTC.

A few counts support this clonotype. This chain links TRBV15 with TRBJ2-3; D gene ambiguous. The CDR3 is 16 amino acids. The V end was cut by 0 bases, the J end by 0 bases, with 10 bases between. Per the germline V gene, CDR1 is LNHNV and CDR2 is YYDKDF (reference sequence). The CDR3 sequence: CATSRDTGRSTDTQYF. The CDR3 DNA reads as TGTGCCACCAGCAGAGATACCGGCAGAAGCACAGATACGCAGTATTTT.

This clonotype was counted only a few times. The V gene is TRBV6-5, the J gene TRBJ1-5, with no clear D. The CDR3 spans 13 residues. With 4 bases removed from V and 7 bases from J, the gap between germline ends came to 11 bases. Per the germline V gene, CDR1 is MNHEY and CDR2 is SVGAGI. The chain's CDR3 is CASSSTGEQPQHF. For the CDR3, the DNA is TGTGCCAGCAGTTCCACGGGAGAGCAGCCCCAGCATTTT.

This clonotype was counted many times. The rearrangement joins TRBV4-2 to TRBJ1-5, with a tentative D call TRBD1 (5 bases). Between the trimmed V and J ends, which lost 0 bases and 3 bases, there was a span of 6 bases. The CDR3 has 14 residues. Per germline, CDR1 LGHNA and CDR2 YNFKEQ. CDR3 sequence (DNA): TGTGCCAGCAGCCAAGACAGGGCCAATCAGCCCCAGCATTTT. Its protein product is CASSQDRANQPQHF.

This clonotype was detected a few times. The chain has TRBV5-1 and TRBJ1-5; D uncertain. Germline values: CDR1 SGHRS, CDR2 YFSETQ. V gave up 2 bases and J gave up 0 bases, with 9 bases separating them. The CDR3 runs 15 residues. The CDR3 coding sequence is TGCGCCAGCAGCTTTGAGGGTATTAGCAATCAGCCCCAGCATTTT. It translates to CASSFEGISNQPQHF.

This clonotype occurred a few times. J is TRBJ2-1 and V is TRBV2; D is tentatively TRBD1 or TRBD2 (5 bases each). Germline V gene sequence: CDR1 SNHLY, CDR2 FYNNEI. V lost 6 bases and J lost 5, with 14 bases in between. CDR3 length: 14 amino acids. The DNA for the CDR3 is TGTGCCAGCAGCAAAGAGGGACGGGACAATGAGCAGTTCTTC. It yields the protein CASSKEGRDNEQFF. Filled out from reference TRBV2 and TRBJ2-1, the complete variable domain reads EPEVTQTPSHQVTQMGQEVILRCVPISNHLYFYWYRQILGQKVEFLVSFYNNEISEKSEIFDDQFSVERPDGSNFTLKIRSTKLEDSAMYFCASSKEGRDNEQFFGPGTRLTVL.

This clonotype has just a few counts. The chain is built from TRBV15 and TRBJ2-5; TRBD2 aligns across 9 bases. V gave up 0 bases and J gave up 4 bases; unmatched junction bases: 0. The germline V gene encodes CDR1 LNHNV and CDR2 YYDKDF (reference sequence). The CDR3 sequence is 14 residues long. Written as DNA, the CDR3 is TGTGCCACCAGCAGAGAGCGGGGGGGAGAGACCCAGTACTTC. The encoded protein is CATSRERGGETQYF.

The chain employs TRBV20-1 and TRBJ1-5; possible D gene TRBD1, 5 bases. The V gene's germline CDR1 is DFQATT and CDR2 SNEGSKA (reference sequence). The CDR3 covers 16 residues. Between the trimmed V and J ends, which lost 1 base and 6 bases, there was a span of 19 bases. As DNA, the CDR3 is TGCAGTGCTAGAGGGGTAAGGGGTGGGGCAGCTCAGCCCCAGCATTTT. Its translation is CSARGVRGGAAQPQHF.

This clonotype was recorded at least ten times. This chain uses TRBV15 with TRBJ2-7, with TRBD1 matching over 7 bases. J was trimmed by 6 bases and V by 2 bases; bases with no gene match: 1. CDR3 length equals 12 residues. CDR1 is LNHNV, CDR2 YYDKDF, per germline (reference sequence). CDR3 protein: CATSRNRGEQYF. The CDR3 DNA is TGTGCCACCAGCAGAAACAGGGGCGAGCAGTACTTC.

This clonotype was detected many times. The V gene is TRBV24-1, the J gene TRBJ2-3; possible D gene TRBD1, 6 bases. V lost 2 bases and J lost 2, with 10 bases in between. The V gene's germline CDR1 is KGHDR and CDR2 SFDVKD. The CDR3 has 15 residues. The CDR3 loop reads CATSDYRETTDTQYF. In DNA form, the CDR3 reads TGTGCCACCAGTGATTACAGGGAGACCACAGATACGCAGTATTTT.

The sample holds a few counts of this clonotype. The chain uses TRBV6-5 and TRBJ2-3; D assignment may be TRBD1 or TRBD2 (5 bases each). V lost 5 bases, J lost 3 bases, and 15 bases lay in between. Germline V gene lookup returns CDR1 MNHEY and CDR2 SVGAGI. CDR3 length equals 15 residues. CDR3 residues: CASSRDPFLTDTQYF. The CDR3 nucleotides are TGTGCCAGCAGTCGGGACCCCTTTTTAACAGATACGCAGTATTTT.

This clonotype has more than one count but fewer than ten. This chain uses TRBV27 with TRBJ1-4; D gene unclear. Trimming removed 2 bases at V and 4 bases at J, with 8 bases between. The germline CDR1 and CDR2 sequences are MNHEY and SMNVEV (reference sequence). The CDR3 loop spans 14 amino acids. This CDR3 reads CASSLREGNEKLFF. CDR3 nucleotide sequence: TGTGCCAGCAGTTTACGGGAGGGTAATGAAAAACTGTTTTTT.